Below are 14 T cell receptor beta chains sequenced from a single sample in a study of Ad26.COV2.S vaccination and SARS-CoV-2 variants. Treatment noted: approximately 18 received Ad26.COV2.S at low or high dose, single or two shots; five or six received placebo; per-sample allocation not given. Day 63 after the first vaccine or placebo injection was the time point for sampling. Generated by immunoSEQ multiplex PCR, the TCRdb table keeps only in-frame clones and is missing some. Among about 420,000 clones listed, around 89% were seen once. Here the sequenced sample was peripheral blood, taken in a trial of Ad26.COV2.S vaccine versus placebo. These receptors all stem from a person aged 18-60 years who received the Ad26.COV2.S COVID-19 vaccine or a placebo.

V usage is TRBV19 and J usage is TRBJ1-4, with no clear D. Germline CDR1 and CDR2: LNHDA and SQIVND (reference sequence). This CDR3 comprises 14 residues. With 4 bases removed from V and 4 bases from J, the gap between germline ends came to 10 bases. The CDR3 DNA is TGTGCCAGTAGTAAGCGACTGTTTAATGAAAAACTGTTTTTT. Protein: CASSKRLFNEKLFF.

This sequence joins TRBV30 and TRBJ1-3; 10 bases map to TRBD1. CDR1 is GTSNPN, CDR2 SVGIG, per germline (reference sequence). With V trimmed by 5 bases and J by 5 bases, 12 bases remained unmatched. The CDR3 is made up of 16 amino acids. CDR3 sequence (DNA): TGTGCCTGGGAGGACCCGACAGGGGGCAAGAGAAACACCATATATTTT. Its translation: CAWEDPTGGKRNTIYF.

The chain has TRBV6-2 or TRBV6-3 and TRBJ2-6, with D possibly matching TRBD1 (6 bases). Trimming pared 4 bases from V and 2 bases from J, leaving 9 bases between. Germline CDR1 and CDR2: MNHEY and SVGEGT. The CDR3 length is 15 residues. CDR3 protein: CASSSWTAGANVLTF. DNA of the CDR3: TGTGCCAGCAGTTCCTGGACAGCTGGGGCCAACGTCCTGACTTTC.

The chain combines TRBV10-1 with TRBJ2-7; 7 bases agree with TRBD1. The trim removed 0 bases at V and 2 bases at J, leaving 1 base unmatched. CDR1 is WNHNN and CDR2 is SYGVQD in the germline V gene (reference sequence). CDR3 length: 14 residues. CDR3 loop: CASSESGQAYEQYF. CDR3 coding DNA: TGCGCCAGCAGTGAGTCTGGACAGGCCTACGAGCAGTACTTC.

The sample holds a few counts of this clone. This chain links TRBV5-6 with TRBJ2-5, with 7 bases lining up with TRBD2. The CDR3 totals 13 residues. The germline gives CDR1 SGHDT, CDR2 YYEEEE. V lost 1 base and J lost 5; bases outside the gene matches: 2. The chain's CDR3 is CASSLRGVETQYF. DNA of the CDR3: TGTGCCAGCAGCTTGCGGGGGGTGGAGACCCAGTACTTC.

The chain recombines TRBV19 with TRBJ1-1, with 9 bases lining up with TRBD1. Trimming removed 6 bases from V and 8 bases from J; junction bases left unmatched: 7. The CDR3 runs 13 residues. Germline CDR1 is LNHDA and CDR2 is SQIVND (reference sequence). CDR3 in DNA: TGTGCCAGTAGAAACGGACAGGGGAGGGAAGCTTTCTTT. Its translation is CASRNGQGREAFF.

This chain uses TRBV4-3 with TRBJ2-7; maybe TRBD1 (5 bases). Trimming removed 3 bases from V and 5 bases from J, with 17 bases in between. The CDR3 extends over 15 amino acids. Germline assignment: CDR1 LGHNA and CDR2 YSLEER. The DNA for the CDR3 is TGCGCCAGCAGCCACCGGACAAGGAAAGTGGACGAGCAGTACTTC. It specifies CASSHRTRKVDEQYF.

The rearrangement uses TRBV6-5 and TRBJ2-4; tentative D call: TRBD2 (6 bases). The V gene lost 5 bases and the J gene lost 3 bases, with 14 bases spanning the gap. Germline V gene sequence: CDR1 MNHEY, CDR2 SVGAGI. The CDR3 consists of 15 residues. DNA for the CDR3: TGTGCCAGCAGTATCCAGGGAGGTGACAAAAACATTCAGTACTTC. It specifies CASSIQGGDKNIQYF.

This rearrangement joins TRBV5-6 to TRBJ2-1, with D maybe TRBD2 (5 bases). CDR3 length equals 14 residues. Between the trimmed V and J ends, which lost 2 bases and 4 bases, there was a span of 10 bases. Germline CDR1 SGHDT, CDR2 YYEEEE. The CDR3 DNA follows: TGTGCCAGCAGCTTTTCAACGGGGTACAATGAGCAGTTCTTC. Translated, it gives CASSFSTGYNEQFF.

The rearrangement uses TRBV7-9 and TRBJ1-4, with no clear D. CDR1 is SEHNR and CDR2 is FQNEAQ in the germline V gene (reference sequence). Trimming removed 10 bases from V and 4 bases from J, with 19 bases in between. CDR3 size: 15 residues. This chain's CDR3 is CATDWQVEGNEKLFF. The CDR3 DNA follows: TGTGCCACAGACTGGCAGGTGGAAGGTAATGAAAAACTGTTTTTT.

The V and J genes are TRBV5-4 and TRBJ1-4; TRBD1 might be the D (6 bases). Germline V CDR1 and CDR2: SGHNT, YYREEE (reference sequence). The V end was cut by 4 bases, the J end by 4 bases, with 17 bases between. CDR3 length equals 16 residues. The CDR3 protein is CASSLSIGTRNEKLFF. The CDR3 nucleotides read TGTGCCAGCAGCCTTTCGATCGGGACACGTAATGAAAAACTGTTTTTT.

The J gene is TRBJ2-2, the V gene TRBV19; D may be TRBD1 or TRBD2 (5 bases each). Germline V lookup: CDR1 LNHDA, CDR2 SQIVND (reference sequence). This CDR3 contains 14 residues. V was shortened by 3 bases and J by 5 bases, with 10 bases between the two germline ends. CDR3 region: CASSMGWGTGELFF. The CDR3 DNA is TGTGCCAGTAGTATGGGGTGGGGGACCGGGGAGCTGTTTTTT.

The J gene is TRBJ1-3, the V gene TRBV2; D possibly corresponds to TRBD1 (5 bases). The CDR3 spans 15 residues. In germline, CDR1 is SNHLY, CDR2 FYNNEI. With 6 bases removed from V and 0 bases from J, the gap between germline ends came to 12 bases. The CDR3 protein is CASRDGTSSGNTIYF. In DNA, the CDR3 is TGTGCCAGCAGAGATGGGACCAGCTCTGGAAACACCATATATTTT. Drawing the rest from reference TRBV2 and TRBJ1-3, the complete variable domain is EPEVTQTPSHQVTQMGQEVILRCVPISNHLYFYWYRQILGQKVEFLVSFYNNEISEKSEIFDDQFSVERPDGSNFTLKIRSTKLEDSAMYFCASRDGTSSGNTIYFGEGSWLTVV.

The V and J genes are TRBV7-9 and TRBJ2-5; 7 nucleotides align to TRBD1. CDR3 length: 15 residues. With V trimmed by 5 bases and J by 2 bases, 8 bases remained unmatched. CDR1 and CDR2 (germline): SEHNR, FQNEAQ (reference sequence). This CDR3 reads CASSNRQGLQETQYF. In nucleotides, the CDR3 is TGTGCCAGCAGCAACCGACAGGGTTTACAAGAGACCCAGTACTTC.